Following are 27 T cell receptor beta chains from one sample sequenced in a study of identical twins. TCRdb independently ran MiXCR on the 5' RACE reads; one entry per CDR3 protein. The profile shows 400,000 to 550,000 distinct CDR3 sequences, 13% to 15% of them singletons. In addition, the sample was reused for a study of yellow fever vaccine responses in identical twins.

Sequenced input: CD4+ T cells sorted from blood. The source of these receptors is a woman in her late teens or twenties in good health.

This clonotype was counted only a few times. The CDR3 protein is CASSPKTGENTGELFF. CDR3 nucleotide sequence: TGCGCCAGCAGCCCCAAGACAGGGGAGAACACCGGGGAGCTGTTTTTT. The rearrangement uses TRBV10-1 and TRBJ2-2; 8 positions agree with TRBD1. Germline V gene data show CDR1 as WNHNN and CDR2 as SYGVQD (reference sequence). The CDR3 is 16 residues long. V dropped 6 bases and J dropped 1; count of bases not matched to a gene: 7.

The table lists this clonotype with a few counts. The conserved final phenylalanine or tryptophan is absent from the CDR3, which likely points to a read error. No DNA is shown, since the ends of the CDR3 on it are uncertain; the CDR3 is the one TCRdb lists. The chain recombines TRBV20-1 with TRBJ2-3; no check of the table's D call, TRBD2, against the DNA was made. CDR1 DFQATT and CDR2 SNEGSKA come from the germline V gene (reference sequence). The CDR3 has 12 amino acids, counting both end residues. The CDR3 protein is CSAKKTSGTRDP.

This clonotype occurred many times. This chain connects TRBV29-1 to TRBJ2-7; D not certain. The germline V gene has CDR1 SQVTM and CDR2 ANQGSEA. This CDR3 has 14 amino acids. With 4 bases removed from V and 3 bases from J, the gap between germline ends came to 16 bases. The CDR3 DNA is TGCAGCGTTGTGGCCTTATTAGACCGCTACGAGCAGTACTTC. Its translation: CSVVALLDRYEQYF.

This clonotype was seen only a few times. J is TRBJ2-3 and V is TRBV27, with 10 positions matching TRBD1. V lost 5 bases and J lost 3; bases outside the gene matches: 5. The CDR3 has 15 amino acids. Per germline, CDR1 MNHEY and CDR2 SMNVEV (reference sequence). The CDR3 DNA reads TGTGCCAGCAGTACATGGGACAGGGGTACAGATACGCAGTATTTT. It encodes CASSTWDRGTDTQYF.

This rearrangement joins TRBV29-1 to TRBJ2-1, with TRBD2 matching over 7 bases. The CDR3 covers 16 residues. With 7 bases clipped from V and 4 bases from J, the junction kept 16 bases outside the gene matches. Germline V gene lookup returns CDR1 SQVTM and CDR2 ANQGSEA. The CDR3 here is CSGGGITATVYNEQFF. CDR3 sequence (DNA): TGCAGCGGGGGGGGGATTACTGCGACAGTATACAATGAGCAGTTCTTC.

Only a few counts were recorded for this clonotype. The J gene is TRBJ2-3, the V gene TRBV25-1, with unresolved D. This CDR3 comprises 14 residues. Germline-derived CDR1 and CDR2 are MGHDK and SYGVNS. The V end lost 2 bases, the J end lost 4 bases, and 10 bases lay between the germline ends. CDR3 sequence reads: CASSELQWADTQYF. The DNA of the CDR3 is TGTGCCAGCAGTGAACTCCAATGGGCAGATACGCAGTATTTT.

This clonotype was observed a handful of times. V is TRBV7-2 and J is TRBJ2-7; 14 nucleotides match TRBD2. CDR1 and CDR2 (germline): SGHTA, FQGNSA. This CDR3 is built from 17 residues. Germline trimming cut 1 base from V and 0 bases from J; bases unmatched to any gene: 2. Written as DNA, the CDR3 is TGTGCCAGCAGCTTAGTAGGGACTAGCGGGAGCTCCTACGAGCAGTACTTC. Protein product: CASSLVGTSGSSYEQYF.

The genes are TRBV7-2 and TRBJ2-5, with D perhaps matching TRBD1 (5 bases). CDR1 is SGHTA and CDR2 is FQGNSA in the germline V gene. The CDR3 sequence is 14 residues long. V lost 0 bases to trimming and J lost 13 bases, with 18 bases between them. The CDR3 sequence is CASSLAGRADLLYF. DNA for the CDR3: TGTGCCAGCAGCTTAGCGGGCAGGGCTGACCTCCTGTACTTC.

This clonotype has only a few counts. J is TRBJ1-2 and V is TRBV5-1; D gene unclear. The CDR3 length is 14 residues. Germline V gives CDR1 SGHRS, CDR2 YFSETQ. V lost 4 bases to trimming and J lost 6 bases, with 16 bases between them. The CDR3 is CASSPGPGGNGYTF. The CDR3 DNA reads TGCGCCAGCAGCCCCGGACCGGGAGGGAATGGCTACACCTTC.

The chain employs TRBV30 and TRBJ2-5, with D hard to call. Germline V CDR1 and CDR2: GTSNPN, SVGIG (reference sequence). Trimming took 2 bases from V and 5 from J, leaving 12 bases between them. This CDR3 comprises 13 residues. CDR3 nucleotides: TGTGCCTGGAGTAGGCGGCAGGCGGAGACCCAGTACTTC. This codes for CAWSRRQAETQYF.

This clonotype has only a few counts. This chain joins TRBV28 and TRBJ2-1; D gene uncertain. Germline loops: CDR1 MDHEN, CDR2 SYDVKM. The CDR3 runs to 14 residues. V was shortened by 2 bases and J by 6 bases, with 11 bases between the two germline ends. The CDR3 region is CASSLIPTGNEQFF. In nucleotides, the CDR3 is TGTGCCAGCAGTTTAATCCCGACGGGCAATGAGCAGTTCTTC.

The CDR3 region has the DNA TGCAGCGCCGCATTGGGGCGTTGGTATGGCTACACCTTC. Protein product: CSAALGRWYGYTF. This chain connects TRBV29-1 to TRBJ1-2, with D possibly being TRBD1 (5 bases). This CDR3 contains 13 residues. The V gene's germline CDR1 is SQVTM and CDR2 ANQGSEA. Trimming left V 7 bases short and J 5 bases short, with 17 bases between.

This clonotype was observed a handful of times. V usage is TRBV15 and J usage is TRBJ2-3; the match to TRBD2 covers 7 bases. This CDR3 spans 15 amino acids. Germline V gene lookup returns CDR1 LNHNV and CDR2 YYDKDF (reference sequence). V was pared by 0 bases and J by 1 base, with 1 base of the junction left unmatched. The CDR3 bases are TGTGCCACCAGCAGAGATGGGAGGGGCACAGATACGCAGTATTTT. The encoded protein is CATSRDGRGTDTQYF.

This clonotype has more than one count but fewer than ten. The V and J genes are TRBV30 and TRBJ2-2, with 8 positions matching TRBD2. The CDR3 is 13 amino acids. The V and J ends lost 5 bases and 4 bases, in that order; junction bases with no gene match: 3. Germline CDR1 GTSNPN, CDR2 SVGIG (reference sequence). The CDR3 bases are TGTGCCTGGCGGGAGGGAAGCACCGGGGAGCTGTTTTTT. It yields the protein CAWREGSTGELFF. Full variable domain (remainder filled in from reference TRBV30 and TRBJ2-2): SQTIHQWPATLVQPVGSPLSLECTVEGTSNPNLYWYRQAAGRGLQLLFYSVGIGQISSEVPQNLSASRPQDRQFILSSKKLLLSDSGFYLCAWREGSTGELFFGEGSRLTVL.

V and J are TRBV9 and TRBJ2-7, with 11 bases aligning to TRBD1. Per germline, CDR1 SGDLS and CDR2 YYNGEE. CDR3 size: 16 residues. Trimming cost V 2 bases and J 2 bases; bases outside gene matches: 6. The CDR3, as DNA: TGTGCCAGCAGCGTCGGACAGGGGGCAATAACCTACGAGCAGTACTTC. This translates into CASSVGQGAITYEQYF.

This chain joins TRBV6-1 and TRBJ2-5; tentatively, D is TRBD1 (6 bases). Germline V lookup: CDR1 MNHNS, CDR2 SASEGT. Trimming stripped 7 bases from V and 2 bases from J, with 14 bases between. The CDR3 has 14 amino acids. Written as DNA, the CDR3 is TGTGCCAGCATCCCGAGGGGGTCACAAGAGACCCAGTACTTC. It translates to CASIPRGSQETQYF.

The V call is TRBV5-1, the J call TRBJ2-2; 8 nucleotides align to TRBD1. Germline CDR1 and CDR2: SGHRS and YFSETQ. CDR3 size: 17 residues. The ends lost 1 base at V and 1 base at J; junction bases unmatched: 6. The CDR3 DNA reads TGCGCCAGCAGCTTGCCCCTCGACAGGGGGAACACCGGGGAGCTGTTTTTT. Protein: CASSLPLDRGNTGELFF. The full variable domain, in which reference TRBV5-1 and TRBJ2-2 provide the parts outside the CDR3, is KAGVTQTPRYLIKTRGQQVTLSCSPISGHRSVSWYQQTPGQGLQFLFEYFSETQRNKGNFPGRFSGRQFSNSRSEMNVSTLELGDSALYLCASSLPLDRGNTGELFFGEGSRLTVL.

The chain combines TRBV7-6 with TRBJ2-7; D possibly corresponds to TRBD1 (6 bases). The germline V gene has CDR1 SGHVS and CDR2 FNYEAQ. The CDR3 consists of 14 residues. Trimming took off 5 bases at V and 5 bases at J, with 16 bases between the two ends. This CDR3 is CASSIEQGSHEQYF. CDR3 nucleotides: TGTGCCAGCAGCATAGAACAGGGATCCCACGAGCAGTACTTC.

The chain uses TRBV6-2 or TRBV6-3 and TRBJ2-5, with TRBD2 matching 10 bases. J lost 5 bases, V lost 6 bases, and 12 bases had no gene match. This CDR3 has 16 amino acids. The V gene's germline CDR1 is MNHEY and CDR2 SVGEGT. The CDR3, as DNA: TGTGCCAGCAGAGCGCCTAGCGGGAGAGGTGCCGAGACCCAGTACTTC. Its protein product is CASRAPSGRGAETQYF.

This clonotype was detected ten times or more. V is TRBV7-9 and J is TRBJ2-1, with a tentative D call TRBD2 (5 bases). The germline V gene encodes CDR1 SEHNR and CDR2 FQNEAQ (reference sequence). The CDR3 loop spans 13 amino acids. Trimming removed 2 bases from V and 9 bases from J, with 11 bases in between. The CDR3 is CASSLMRDGEQFF. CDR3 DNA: TGTGCCAGCAGCTTAATGAGGGATGGTGAGCAGTTCTTC.

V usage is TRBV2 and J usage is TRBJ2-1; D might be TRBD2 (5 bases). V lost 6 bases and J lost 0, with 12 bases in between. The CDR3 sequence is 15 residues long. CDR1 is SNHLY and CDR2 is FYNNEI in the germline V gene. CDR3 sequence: CASSVLAVSYNEQFF. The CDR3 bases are TGTGCCAGCAGCGTTCTAGCAGTCTCCTACAATGAGCAGTTCTTC. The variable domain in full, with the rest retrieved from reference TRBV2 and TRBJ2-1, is EPEVTQTPSHQVTQMGQEVILRCVPISNHLYFYWYRQILGQKVEFLVSFYNNEISEKSEIFDDQFSVERPDGSNFTLKIRSTKLEDSAMYFCASSVLAVSYNEQFFGPGTRLTVL.

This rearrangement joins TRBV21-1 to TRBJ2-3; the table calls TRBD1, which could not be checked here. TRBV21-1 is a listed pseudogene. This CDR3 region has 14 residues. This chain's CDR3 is CARGRHLSTDTQYF. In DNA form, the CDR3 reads TGTGCCAGGGGGCGGCACCTATCCACAGATACGCAGTATTTT.

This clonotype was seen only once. CDR3 bases: TGTGCCAGCAGCCTCGACAGGATAAGGGGGACCCAGTACTTC. It encodes CASSLDRIRGTQYF. This sequence joins TRBV7-9 and TRBJ2-5; a possible D gene is TRBD1 (6 bases). The germline V gene encodes CDR1 SEHNR and CDR2 FQNEAQ (reference sequence). This CDR3 is built from 14 residues. With 5 bases removed from V and 7 bases from J, the gap between germline ends came to 17 bases.

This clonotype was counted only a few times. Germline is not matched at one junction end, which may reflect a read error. In nucleotides, the CDR3 is TGTGCCACCAGCAGAGATCTAGGACAGATTTTC. This sequence encodes CATSRDLGQIF. The V gene is TRBV15, the J gene TRBJ1-2; D may be TRBD1 (6 bases). The CDR3 contains 11 residues. CDR1 and CDR2 (germline): LNHNV, YYDKDF (reference sequence).

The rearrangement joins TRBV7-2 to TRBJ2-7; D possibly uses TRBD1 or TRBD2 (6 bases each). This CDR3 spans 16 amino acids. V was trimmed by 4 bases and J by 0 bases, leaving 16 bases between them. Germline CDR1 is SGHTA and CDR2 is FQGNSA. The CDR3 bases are TGTGCCAGCAGCTCTCCCGGGGGCAGAAGCTCCTACGAGCAGTACTTC. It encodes CASSSPGGRSSYEQYF. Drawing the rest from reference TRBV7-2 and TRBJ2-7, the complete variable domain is GAGVSQSPSNKVTEKGKDVELRCDPISGHTALYWYRQSLGQGLEFLIYFQGNSAPDKSGLPSDRFSAERTGGSVSTLTIQRTQQEDSAVYLCASSSPGGRSSYEQYFGPGTRLTVT.

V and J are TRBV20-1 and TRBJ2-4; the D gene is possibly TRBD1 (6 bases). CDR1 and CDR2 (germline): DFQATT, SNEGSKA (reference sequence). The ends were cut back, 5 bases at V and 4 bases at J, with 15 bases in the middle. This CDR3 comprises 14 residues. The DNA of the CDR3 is TGCAGTGCTCGGCCCAGGACAGAGAAAAACATTCAGTACTTC. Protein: CSARPRTEKNIQYF.

CDR3 sequence (DNA): TGTGCCAGCAGTTATCTTAAAATAGCGGGAGGGGACACAGATACGCAGTATTTT. This sequence encodes CASSYLKIAGGDTDTQYF. This chain uses TRBV6-5 with TRBJ2-3; TRBD2 matches 11 bases. The CDR3 totals 18 residues. Germline V CDR1 and CDR2: MNHEY, SVGAGI. V shed 3 bases and J 2 bases; nucleotides not matched to a gene: 10.